The subject of this entry is one T cell receptor beta chain. The source of the sample is a study of blood T cell repertoires in COVID-19. Study-wide context: Specimens from acute and convalescent COVID-19 originated in the United States, Italy and Spain.

How the authors handled the data: Estimation of nucleated cell counts relied on the amplification of reference gene primers. Clones were read by immunoSEQ multiplex PCR, and TCRdb kept only the in-frame ones, dropping some. V, J and clone size reflect that table, while D and trimming were determined from the DNA. This table holds some 530,000 clones, roughly nine tenths found once. The ends were cut back, 3 bases at V and 0 bases at J, with 11 bases in the middle. The length of the CDR3 is 15 residues. In germline, CDR1 is ENHRY, CDR2 SYGVKD. Donors of Cohort 3 who recovered were those that had two negative PCRs, clearance, or symptom resolution.

The V gene is TRBV10-3, the J gene TRBJ1-1, with D possibly being TRBD1 (5 bases). The source is an older woman who had recovered from COVID-19. Sample: PBMCs or T cells enriched from blood (not recorded which). CDR3 sequence: CAISDGKGLNTEAFF. The CDR3 DNA reads as TGTGCCATCAGTGATGGAAAGGGGCTGAACACTGAAGCTTTCTTT.